Listed here are 22 T cell receptor beta chains from one sample, sequenced in a study of blood T cell repertoires in COVID-19. Sequencing used immunoSEQ multiplex PCR; TCRdb keeps in-frame clones, though not all of them. The sample has approximately 150,000 clones; about 83% are singletons. The sequencing input was peripheral blood. The receptors originated from a woman in her sixties or seventies who had recovered from COVID-19.

The CDR3 region is CASSPSPSYNEQFF. The CDR3 DNA reads as TGTGCCAGCAGCCCCTCCCCGTCCTACAATGAGCAGTTCTTC. This chain uses TRBV11-1 with TRBJ2-1, with D unresolved. Trimming removed 5 bases at V and 1 base at J, with 9 bases between. CDR3 size: 14 residues. Germline V gene sequence: CDR1 SGHAT, CDR2 FQDESV (reference sequence).

This clone was seen more than once but under ten times. The CDR3 bases are TGTGCCAGCAGTTACGGAGGTGAGCAGTACTTC. Amino acids: CASSYGGEQYF. The chain employs TRBV6-5 and TRBJ2-7; tentative D call: TRBD2 (5 bases). CDR1 and CDR2 (germline): MNHEY, SVGAGI. V dropped 2 bases and J dropped 7 bases, with 6 bases sitting between them. The CDR3 covers 11 residues.

V is TRBV5-6 and J is TRBJ2-7; 8 nucleotides match TRBD2. In germline, CDR1 is SGHDT, CDR2 YYEEEE. J lost 2 bases, V lost 4 bases, and 11 bases had no gene match. The CDR3 covers 16 residues. The DNA of the CDR3 is TGTGCCAGCAGCCCCGGGAGCGGGGGTGTCGCCTACGAGCAGTACTTC. It specifies CASSPGSGGVAYEQYF.

This clone turned up a few times. CDR3 residues: CASSEMGRGETQYF. CDR3 DNA sequence: TGTGCCAGCAGTGAAATGGGTCGGGGGGAGACCCAGTACTTC. The chain joins TRBV6-1 to TRBJ2-5; weak D call: TRBD2 (6 bases). V lost 2 bases to trimming and J lost 5 bases, with 12 bases between them. The CDR3 totals 14 residues. Germline V gene sequence: CDR1 MNHNS, CDR2 SASEGT.

This chain uses TRBV5-4 with TRBJ2-7; 7 bases match TRBD2. Unmatched junction bases numbered 13, after V lost 4 bases and J lost 6 bases. Germline loops: CDR1 SGHNT, CDR2 YYREEE (reference sequence). CDR3 length equals 15 residues. CDR3 sequence reads: CASSPLAGAPGEQYF. The DNA of the CDR3 is TGTGCCAGCAGCCCCCTGGCGGGAGCCCCTGGCGAGCAGTACTTC.

The chain links TRBV2 to TRBJ2-5, with 8 bases aligning to TRBD2. The CDR3 totals 16 residues. The germline gives CDR1 SNHLY, CDR2 FYNNEI. V was pared by 6 bases and J by 5 bases, with 14 bases of the junction left unmatched. The CDR3 DNA reads TGTGCCAGCAGCCCGACTAGCGTGGACCCTTTGGAGACCCAGTACTTC. This encodes CASSPTSVDPLETQYF.

The V and J genes are TRBV2 and TRBJ1-2, with 7 positions matching TRBD1. This CDR3 region has 12 residues. The V gene end was trimmed by 4 bases and the J gene end by 6 bases; junction bases not matched to a gene: 2. Germline CDR1 reads SNHLY; CDR2 reads FYNNEI. The CDR3 DNA reads as TGTGCCAGCAGTGGACAGGGAGATGGCTACACCTTC. This codes for CASSGQGDGYTF.

The genes are TRBV9 and TRBJ2-3, with 10 bases matching TRBD2. The CDR3 spans 17 residues. V shed 0 bases and J 6 bases; nucleotides not matched to a gene: 10. Germline values: CDR1 SGDLS, CDR2 YYNGEE. The CDR3, as DNA: TGTGCCAGCAGCGTAGGTGCTAGCGGGAGCCTGGGGGATACGCAGTATTTT. It encodes CASSVGASGSLGDTQYF.

This chain uses TRBV5-5 with TRBJ2-7, with D possibly TRBD2 on 7 matching bases. In germline, CDR1 is SGHKS, CDR2 YYEKEE (reference sequence). The CDR3 contains 15 residues. V lost 4 bases and J lost 3, with 17 bases in between. CDR3 residues: CASSPPGGGGYEQYF. CDR3 bases: TGTGCCAGCAGCCCCCCCGGGGGCGGGGGCTACGAGCAGTACTTC.

This clone was counted a few times. V and J are TRBV28 and TRBJ2-5; TRBD1 matches at 9 bases. The CDR3 runs 15 residues. Germline CDR1 reads MDHEN; CDR2 reads SYDVKM. J gave up 5 bases and V 3 bases, and 7 bases lay outside the gene matches. CDR3 nucleotides: TGTGCCAGCAGTTTGGTACAGGGGGCCGTGGAGACCCAGTACTTC. It specifies CASSLVQGAVETQYF.

The J gene is TRBJ1-2, the V gene TRBV18; the D is unclear. From germline, CDR1 is KGHSH and CDR2 LQKENI. This CDR3 is built from 15 residues. Between the trimmed V and J ends, which lost 2 bases and 0 bases, there was a span of 10 bases. CDR3: CASSPSREPNYGYTF. In DNA form, the CDR3 reads TGTGCCAGCTCACCAAGCCGGGAACCTAACTATGGCTACACCTTC.

The rearrangement joins TRBV5-4 to TRBJ2-6; tentative D call: TRBD1 (7 bases). Per germline, CDR1 SGHNT and CDR2 YYREEE (reference sequence). The CDR3 consists of 15 residues. The V and J ends lost 4 bases and 3 bases respectively, with 11 bases between them. CDR3 loop: CASSNRGGGANVLTF. In DNA, the CDR3 is TGTGCCAGCAGCAACAGGGGAGGTGGGGCCAACGTCCTGACTTTC.

In its sample, this clone was seen a few times. This chain links TRBV29-1 with TRBJ1-4, with D possibly being TRBD1 (5 bases). Germline CDR1 SQVTM, CDR2 ANQGSEA. Trimming left V 7 bases short and J 3 bases short, with 12 bases between. The CDR3 runs 13 residues. CDR3 loop: CSAGGGSNEKLFF. The CDR3 nucleotides read TGCAGCGCCGGTGGGGGGTCTAATGAAAAACTGTTTTTT.

The J gene is TRBJ1-6, the V gene TRBV21-1; the tabulated D call, TRBD1, remains unverified against the DNA. TRBV21-1 constitutes a pseudogene. CDR3 length equals 17 residues. CDR3 loop: CASSKALRQGRNSPLHF. In DNA, the CDR3 is TGTGCCAGCAGCAAAGCCCTTCGACAGGGGCGGAATTCACCCCTCCACTTT.

The gene calls are TRBV3-1 (or the pseudogene TRBV3-2) and TRBJ1-1, with 9 bases fitting TRBD1. CDR3 length: 14 residues. Per the germline V gene, CDR1 is LGHDT and CDR2 is YNNKEL (reference sequence). V trimming: 7 bases; J trimming: 1 base; junction bases outside the gene matches: 4. The DNA of the CDR3 is TGTGCCAGCACCCAGGACAGGGGGAACACTGAAGCTTTCTTT. Its protein is CASTQDRGNTEAFF.

This chain links TRBV27 with TRBJ2-1, with TRBD1 matching 9 bases. This CDR3 region has 15 residues. Unmatched junction bases numbered 7, after V lost 5 bases and J lost 5 bases. CDR1 MNHEY and CDR2 SMNVEV come from the germline V gene (reference sequence). CDR3 nucleotides: TGTGCCAGCAGTCCCCGGACAGGGGTCCACAATGAGCAGTTCTTC. It codes for CASSPRTGVHNEQFF.

The table lists this clone with a count of one. The rearrangement uses TRBV7-3 and TRBJ2-1, with TRBD2 identical over 14 bases. The junction had 5 bases not matched to a gene; V was cut back by 0 bases and J by 10 bases. Germline loops: CDR1 SGHTA, CDR2 FQGTGA. The CDR3 runs 16 residues. The CDR3 DNA is TGTGCCAGCAGCTTAACGGGACTAGCGGGAGTGGAGGAGCAGTTCTTC. Protein: CASSLTGLAGVEEQFF.

The chain combines TRBV5-1 with TRBJ2-6; tentatively, D is TRBD1 (6 bases). V was clipped by 0 bases and J by 4 bases, with 11 bases between them. The germline V gene has CDR1 SGHRS and CDR2 YFSETQ. The CDR3 length is 16 residues. CDR3 nucleotide sequence: TGCGCCAGCAGCTTGGAGGGGGAGTCAGGGGCCAACGTCCTGACTTTC. Amino acid sequence: CASSLEGESGANVLTF.

The chain employs TRBV9 and TRBJ2-2; TRBD2 aligns across 13 bases. Germline values: CDR1 SGDLS, CDR2 YYNGEE. The V gene end was trimmed by 3 bases and the J gene end by 6 bases; junction bases not matched to a gene: 2. The CDR3 length is 15 residues. This chain's CDR3 is CASSGGTSGAGELFF. CDR3 sequence (DNA): TGTGCCAGCAGCGGCGGGACTAGCGGGGCCGGGGAGCTGTTTTTT.

This CDR3 reads CASSTNRGRVGEQYF. DNA of the CDR3: TGTGCCAGCAGTACTAACAGGGGGCGCGTAGGCGAGCAGTACTTC. The chain carries TRBV27 and TRBJ2-7; 9 bases are a match to TRBD1. V gave up 5 bases and J gave up 6 bases; unmatched junction bases: 11. The germline V gene has CDR1 MNHEY and CDR2 SMNVEV (reference sequence). CDR3 length equals 15 residues.

This chain uses TRBV7-8 with TRBJ1-1, with D tentatively TRBD1 (6 bases). Germline V gene sequence: CDR1 SGHVS, CDR2 FQNEAQ. Trimming removed 4 bases at V and 4 bases at J, with 19 bases between. The length of the CDR3 is 16 residues. The CDR3 bases are TGTGCCAGCAGCTATGGGGGCCCGAGCACTCCCACTGAAGCTTTCTTT. It translates to CASSYGGPSTPTEAFF.

The gene calls are TRBV5-4 and TRBJ2-5; D not resolved. CDR1 and CDR2 (germline): SGHNT, YYREEE (reference sequence). V lost 6 bases, J lost 3 bases, and 15 bases lay in between. The CDR3 runs 14 residues. CDR3 region: CASTTGGAEETQYF. For the CDR3, the DNA is TGTGCCAGCACCACCGGCGGAGCCGAAGAGACCCAGTACTTC.